These 9 T cell receptor beta chains share one sample of origin, sequenced in a study of glioma-infiltrating T cells. TCR alpha and beta CDR3 regions were amplified from RNA using iRepertoire nested multiplex PCR. TCRdb reprocessed the multiplex PCR reads with MiXCR, giving one entry per CDR3 protein. The sample shows a few hundred thousand distinct CDR3 sequences, 41% of them seen only once. Sequenced sample: glioma tissue, nonneoplastic brain tissue, or PBMCs (not recorded which). The receptor source for this set is a human donor with low-grade glioma or glioblastoma, undergoing nonglioma brain surgery, or in good health (not recorded which).

The chain joins TRBV7-8 to TRBJ2-1; D is possibly TRBD2 (6 bases). CDR3 length: 13 residues. Germline V gene lookup returns CDR1 SGHVS and CDR2 FQNEAQ. With 5 bases removed from V and 8 bases from J, the gap between germline ends came to 13 bases. The CDR3 reads CASSNSLAYEQFF. Written as DNA, the CDR3 is TGTGCCAGCAGCAACTCACTAGCTTATGAGCAGTTCTTC. The full variable domain, in which reference TRBV7-8 and TRBJ2-1 provide the parts outside the CDR3, is GAGVSQSPRYKVAKRGQDVALRCDPISGHVSLFWYQQALGQGPEFLTYFQNEAQLDKSGLPSDRFFAERPEGSVSTLKIQRTQQEDSAVYLCASSNSLAYEQFFGPGTRLTVL.

This clonotype has a handful of counts. The rearrangement joins TRBV5-1 to TRBJ2-3, with TRBD2 as a possible D gene (6 bases). The CDR3 length is 16 residues. Germline CDR1 SGHRS, CDR2 YFSETQ. Trimming stripped 1 base from V and 0 bases from J, with 12 bases between. The chain's CDR3 is CASSLPLAESTDTQYF. CDR3 nucleotides: TGCGCCAGCAGCTTGCCCTTAGCGGAGAGCACAGATACGCAGTATTTT.

This clonotype was counted ten times or more. The V call is TRBV28, the J call TRBJ2-5; 12 positions match TRBD2. V dropped 3 bases and J dropped 9; count of bases not matched to a gene: 8. Germline values: CDR1 MDHEN, CDR2 SYDVKM. This CDR3 contains 15 residues. The CDR3 sequence is CASSFLAGGPEAQYF. The CDR3 nucleotides are TGTGCCAGCAGTTTTCTAGCGGGAGGGCCGGAGGCCCAGTACTTC.

Turning to this clonotype: It is unclear where the CDR3 begins or ends on the DNA, so no DNA is shown, and the CDR3 is as TCRdb lists it. The chain uses TRBV12-3 or TRBV12-4 and TRBJ1-1. The CDR3 has 13 residues if both end residues are counted. The CDR3 protein is CASSSSANTEAFF.

Ten or more counts support this clonotype. This sequence joins TRBV6-2 or TRBV6-3 and TRBJ1-2, with D unclear. This CDR3 has 12 residues. With 2 bases removed from V and 3 bases from J, the gap between germline ends came to 4 bases. Germline V gene lookup returns CDR1 MNHEY and CDR2 SVGEGT. In nucleotides, the CDR3 is TGTGCCAGCAGTTACACCTACTATGGCTACACCTTC. It is translated as CASSYTYYGYTF.

Notes on this clonotype: One base away lies a much larger clone, so this may be a sequencing read error. V and J are TRBV28 and TRBJ2-7; TRBD1 matches 12 bases. The CDR3 runs 15 residues. Looked up from germline, CDR1 is MDHEN and CDR2 is SYDVKM. CDR3 protein: CASSYLGTGGNERYF. The CDR3, as DNA: TGTGCCAGCAGCTACCTTGGGACAGGGGGCAACGAGCGGTACTTC.

This clonotype was detected many times. This sequence joins TRBV15 and TRBJ1-5, with TRBD1 as a possible D gene (5 bases). From germline, CDR1 is LNHNV and CDR2 YYDKDF (reference sequence). Trimming shortened V by 0 bases and J by 3 bases, and 9 bases separated the two germline ends. The CDR3 totals 15 residues. The CDR3, as DNA: TGTGCCACCAGCAGAGAGGGCAGGGTCAATCAGCCCCAGCATTTT. This gives the protein CATSREGRVNQPQHF. Supplemented by reference TRBV15 and TRBJ1-5, the full variable domain reads DAMVIQNPRYQVTQFGKPVTLSCSQTLNHNVMYWYQQKSSQAPKLLFHYYDKDFNNEADTPDNFQSRRPNTSFCFLDIRSPGLGDTAMYLCATSREGRVNQPQHFGDGTRLSIL.

This clonotype was recorded a few times. The CDR3 loop reads CATSDPDGYEQYF. The CDR3, as DNA: TGTGCCACCAGTGACCCGGACGGGTACGAGCAGTACTTC. V usage is TRBV24-1 and J usage is TRBJ2-7; D is unclear. The CDR3 consists of 13 residues. V gave up 4 bases and J gave up 4 bases, with 10 bases separating them. Germline CDR1 KGHDR, CDR2 SFDVKD.

In the case of this clonotype: This could be a read error, since a much larger clone is one nucleotide away. V gene TRBV20-1 combines with J gene TRBJ1-1; D is unresolved. CDR1 and CDR2 (germline): DFQATT, SNEGSKA (reference sequence). Trimming left V 3 bases short and J 10 bases short, with 15 bases between. The CDR3 extends over 12 amino acids. CDR3 DNA: TGCAGTGCTAGGGTTGGAGAGCTTGGAGCTTTCTTT. It yields the protein CSARVGELGAFF.